This T cell receptor beta chain emerged from a study of OX40 agonist ivuxolimab in advanced cancers. Study-level findings and limits: Blood T cells, both CD4+ and CD8+, expanded clonally by week 6 at 0.1 to 3.0 mg/kg.

Here immunoSEQ multiplex PCR was the method, and the copy in TCRdb shows in-frame clones only, minus some. The sample holds 150,000 to 170,000 clones, roughly 94% seen once. Per germline, CDR1 SGHNT and CDR2 YYREEE (reference sequence). The V end was cut by 4 bases, the J end by 4 bases, with 11 bases between. CDR3 length: 13 residues. To note about this clone: The antigen is not known.

The rearrangement joins TRBV5-4 to TRBJ1-1; weak D call: TRBD1 (5 bases). This specimen consisted of CD4+ or CD8+ T cells sorted from blood, obtained in a trial of the OX40 agonist ivuxolimab. This TCR derives from an adult with an advanced solid tumor such as melanoma, head and neck, liver or kidney cancer. DNA for the CDR3: TGTGCCAGCAGCACGCAGGGAACCACTGAAGCTTTCTTT. Translating it yields CASSTQGTTEAFF.